This is a list of T cell receptor beta chains from one sample in a study of blood T cell repertoires in COVID-19. Some clones are missing from TCRdb's copy, which holds only in-frame ones; the method was immunoSEQ multiplex PCR. The sample comprises some 31,000 clones, approximately 85% of which are singletons, and around 17% rests with the top ten. Specimen: peripheral blood. Receptors originate from a woman aged 60-75 years with active COVID-19. Each CDR3 is given without its conserved first and last residue.

V	length	J	CDR3
TRBV21-1	11	TRBJ2-3	ASSEDLSPRSI
TRBV28	11	TRBJ1-2	ASSLRGRHGYT
TRBV21-1	11	TRBJ2-7	ASRRAGLYEQY
TRBV7-3	12	TRBJ1-4	ASSSGGTEEKLF
TRBV19	14	TRBJ1-2	ASRNMIWGVDYGYT
TRBV4-1	13	TRBJ2-1	ASSPSGVSYNEQF
TRBV7-3	14	TRBJ2-5	ASSSTRLVEGETQY
TRBV11-2	13	TRBJ2-3	ASSLALASTDTQY
TRBV12-3/TRBV12-4	11	TRBJ2-5	ASRLPGAETQY
TRBV4-2	13	TRBJ2-2	ASSQEKRGTGELF
TRBV28	15	TRBJ2-1	ASSLTTGLRTYNEQF
TRBV2	8	TRBJ2-1	ASGRGEQF
TRBV6-2/TRBV6-3	10	TRBJ2-3	ASSLAGNTQY
TRBV28	14	TRBJ2-2	ASSLLGSANTGELF
TRBV30	10	TRBJ2-1	AWSVANNEQF
TRBV12-3/TRBV12-4	11	TRBJ2-7	ASSQTLYGEQY
TRBV18	12	TRBJ1-2	ASSPRQGEYGYT
TRBV7-3	10	TRBJ2-1	ASSWTGGEQF
TRBV28	10	TRBJ2-7	ASRQTFYEQY
TRBV27	13	TRBJ2-7	ASSKLAGGGNEQY
TRBV5-6	14	TRBJ1-1	ASSLRTGVVITEAF
TRBV4-2	14	TRBJ1-2	ASSQELGDSNYGYT
TRBV7-9	14	TRBJ1-2	ASSLAFGTGGYGYT
TRBV6-2/TRBV6-3	13	TRBJ2-2	ASSFWDSTVGELF
TRBV25-1	10	TRBJ2-3	ASSTPGDTQY
TRBV19	14	TRBJ2-3	ASSMGPGVAPDTQY